This entry is about one T cell receptor beta chain. No antigen is known for it. V trimming: 4 bases; J trimming: 4 bases; junction bases outside the gene matches: 3. The CDR3 loop spans 15 amino acids. Germline assignment: CDR1 MNHEY and CDR2 SVGAGI. The data were taken from a study of post-analysis software for immune sequencing data. Study-level findings and limits: By F measure, strong co-clustering occurred among samples prepared in the same batch. Versus controls, multiple sclerosis patients showed significantly lower diversity (normalized Chao1). Compared with controls, patients had more of 4 to 6 TRBV segments, including TRBV5-6, TRBV5-1 and TRBV20-1.

Every TCR beta cDNA library bore unique molecular identifiers. It was from approximately 0.91 to 9.4 million T cells that some 460,000 cDNA molecules came. TCRdb reprocessed the PCR reads via MiXCR and lists one record per CDR3 protein. The sample has about 570,000 distinct CDR3 sequences; 30% to 40% are singletons. The sequence was obtained from a girl aged 2-17 years with multiple sclerosis. The specimen was blood. The chain couples TRBV6-5 to TRBJ2-1; TRBD2 agrees at 11 bases. The CDR3: CASSSRLAGYNEQFF. The CDR3 DNA reads TGTGCCAGCAGTTCCAGACTAGCGGGGTACAATGAGCAGTTCTTC.